A single TCR beta chain is shown here with its context. The antigen remains undetermined. V was clipped by 5 bases and J by 8 bases; unmatched bases: 14. This CDR3 has 16 residues. Germline lookup yields CDR1 LNHDA and CDR2 SQIVND (reference sequence). The unexposed donors gave CD4+ T cells in 2011-2018, prior to COVID-19. The cells were cultured for about 10 days before CD4+ T cells were isolated. Fresh IL-2 medium replaced half the medium on days 3 and 7. Here immunoSEQ multiplex PCR was the method, and the copy in TCRdb shows in-frame clones only, minus some. The data show about 23,000 clones, more than 65% seen once. These data come from a study of CD4 T cells in relation to SARS-CoV-2 and coronaviruses. As for the study in general: PBMCs were cultured with antigen for roughly nine days before TCR beta sequencing. Negative control cultures got HIV-1 Nef peptides or no peptide. Findings and limits, study-wide: In about 65% of donors, memory CD4+ clonotypes crossrecognized SARS-CoV-2 and at least one common cold coronavirus spike.

The sequenced sample was CD4+ T cells from PBMCs, cultured in vitro. V usage is TRBV19 and J usage is TRBJ2-1, with 8 bases that match TRBD1. The receptor's source is a human donor in good health. The CDR3: CASSARQGTFYHEQFF. Here the CDR3 DNA reads TGTGCCAGTAGTGCTAGACAGGGGACTTTTTACCATGAGCAGTTCTTC.